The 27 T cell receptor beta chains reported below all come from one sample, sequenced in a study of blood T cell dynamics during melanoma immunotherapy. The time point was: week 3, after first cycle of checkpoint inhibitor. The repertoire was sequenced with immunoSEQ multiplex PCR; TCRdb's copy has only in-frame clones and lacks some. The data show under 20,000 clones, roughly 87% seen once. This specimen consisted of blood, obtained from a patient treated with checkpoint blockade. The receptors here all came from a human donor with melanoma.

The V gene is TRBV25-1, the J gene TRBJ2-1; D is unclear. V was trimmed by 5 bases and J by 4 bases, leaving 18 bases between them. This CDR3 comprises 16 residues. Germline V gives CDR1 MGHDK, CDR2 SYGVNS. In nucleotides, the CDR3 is TGTGCCAGCAGTTTCTCCTTCCCAGGCGGATACAATGAGCAGTTCTTC. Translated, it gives CASSFSFPGGYNEQFF.

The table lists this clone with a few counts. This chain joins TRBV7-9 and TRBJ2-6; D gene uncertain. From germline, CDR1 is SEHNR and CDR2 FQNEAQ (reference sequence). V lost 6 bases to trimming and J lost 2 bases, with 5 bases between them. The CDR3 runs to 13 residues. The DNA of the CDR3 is TGTGCCAGCAGTCCCGCTGGGGCCAACGTCCTGACTTTC. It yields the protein CASSPAGANVLTF. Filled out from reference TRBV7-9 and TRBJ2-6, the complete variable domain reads DTGVSQNPRHKITKRGQNVTFRCDPISEHNRLYWYRQTLGQGPEFLTYFQNEAQLEKSRLLSDRFSAERPKGSFSTLEIQRTEQGDSAMYLCASSPAGANVLTFGAGSRLTVL.

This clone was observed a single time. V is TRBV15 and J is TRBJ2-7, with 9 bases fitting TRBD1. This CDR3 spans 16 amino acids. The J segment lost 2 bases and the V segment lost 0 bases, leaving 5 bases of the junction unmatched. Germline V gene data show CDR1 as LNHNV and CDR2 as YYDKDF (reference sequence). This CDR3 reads CATSRDLGQGPYEQYF. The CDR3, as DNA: TGTGCCACCAGCAGAGATTTAGGACAGGGGCCCTACGAGCAGTACTTC.

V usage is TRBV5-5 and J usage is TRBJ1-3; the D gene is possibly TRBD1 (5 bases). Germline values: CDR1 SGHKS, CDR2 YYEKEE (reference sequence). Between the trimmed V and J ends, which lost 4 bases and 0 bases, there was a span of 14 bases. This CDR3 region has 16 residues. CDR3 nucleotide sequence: TGTGCCAGCAGCCAATCGCAAGGGGACTCTGGAAACACCATATATTTT. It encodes CASSQSQGDSGNTIYF.

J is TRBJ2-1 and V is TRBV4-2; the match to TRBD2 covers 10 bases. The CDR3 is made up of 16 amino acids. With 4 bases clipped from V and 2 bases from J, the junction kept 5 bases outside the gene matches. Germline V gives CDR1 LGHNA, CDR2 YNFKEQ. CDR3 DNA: TGTGCCAGCAGCCCTCGGACTAGCGGCACCTACAATGAGCAGTTCTTC. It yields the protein CASSPRTSGTYNEQFF.

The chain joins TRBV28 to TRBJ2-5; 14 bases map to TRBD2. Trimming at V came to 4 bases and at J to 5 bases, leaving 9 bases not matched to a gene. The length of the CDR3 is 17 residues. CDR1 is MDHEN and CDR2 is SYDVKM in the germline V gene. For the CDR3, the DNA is TGTGCCAGCAGTTCCCCCGGGACTAGCGGGAGTTGGGAGACCCAGTACTTC. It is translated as CASSSPGTSGSWETQYF.

CDR3 in DNA: TGTGCCAGCAGCTTATGGACTAGCGGGGGCTCCTACGAGCAGTACTTC. Protein product: CASSLWTSGGSYEQYF. The rearrangement links TRBV7-2 to TRBJ2-7, with 13 bases identical to TRBD2. CDR3 length: 16 residues. The germline V gene encodes CDR1 SGHTA and CDR2 FQGNSA. Trimming removed 2 bases from V and 0 bases from J; junction bases left unmatched: 1.

The CDR3 nucleotides read TGTGCCAGCAGTGGTAATCGGGAGAATTTGGGAGATACGCAGTATTTT. Residues: CASSGNRENLGDTQYF. The chain combines TRBV2 with TRBJ2-3; possibly TRBD2 for D (6 bases). CDR1 and CDR2 from the germline V gene are SNHLY and FYNNEI. The CDR3 loop spans 16 amino acids. Trimming left V 4 bases short and J 5 bases short, with 19 bases between. Based on the CDR3 plus reference TRBV2 and TRBJ2-3, the full variable domain is EPEVTQTPSHQVTQMGQEVILRCVPISNHLYFYWYRQILGQKVEFLVSFYNNEISEKSEIFDDQFSVERPDGSNFTLKIRSTKLEDSAMYFCASSGNRENLGDTQYFGPGTRLTVL.

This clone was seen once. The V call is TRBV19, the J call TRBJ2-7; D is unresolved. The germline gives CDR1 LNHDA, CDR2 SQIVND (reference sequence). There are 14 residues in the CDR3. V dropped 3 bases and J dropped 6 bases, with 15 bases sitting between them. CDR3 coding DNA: TGTGCCAGTAGTATCGGTGGCGCCCCTCTCGAGCAGTACTTC. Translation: CASSIGGAPLEQYF.

This CDR3 is CASSDSRQGADTQYF. In DNA form, the CDR3 reads TGTGCCAGCAGTGACTCCAGGCAGGGGGCGGATACGCAGTATTTT. J is TRBJ2-3 and V is TRBV6-4; 8 bases line up with TRBD1. Trimming removed 0 bases from V and 6 bases from J; junction bases left unmatched: 5. Germline V gene data show CDR1 as MRHNA and CDR2 as SNTAGT. There are 15 residues in the CDR3.

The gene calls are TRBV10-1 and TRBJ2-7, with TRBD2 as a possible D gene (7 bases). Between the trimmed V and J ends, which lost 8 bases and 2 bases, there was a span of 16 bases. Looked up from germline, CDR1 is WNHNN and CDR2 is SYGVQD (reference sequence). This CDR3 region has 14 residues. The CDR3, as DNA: TGCGCCAGCGGGGGGGGCAGGGCGGCCTACGAGCAGTACTTC. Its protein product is CASGGGRAAYEQYF.

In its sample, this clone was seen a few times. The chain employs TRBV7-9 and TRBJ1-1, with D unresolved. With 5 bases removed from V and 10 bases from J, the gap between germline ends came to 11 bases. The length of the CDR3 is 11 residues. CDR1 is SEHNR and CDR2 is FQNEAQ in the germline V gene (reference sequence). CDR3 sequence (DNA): TGTGCCAGCAGCGCAGGCAGCGGAGCTTTCTTT. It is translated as CASSAGSGAFF.

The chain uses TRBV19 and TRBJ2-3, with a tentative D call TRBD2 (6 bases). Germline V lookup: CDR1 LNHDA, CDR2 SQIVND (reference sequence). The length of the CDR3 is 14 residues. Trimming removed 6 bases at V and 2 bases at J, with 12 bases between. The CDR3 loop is CASSQTSNTDTQYF. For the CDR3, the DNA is TGTGCCAGTAGCCAAACTAGCAACACAGATACGCAGTATTTT.

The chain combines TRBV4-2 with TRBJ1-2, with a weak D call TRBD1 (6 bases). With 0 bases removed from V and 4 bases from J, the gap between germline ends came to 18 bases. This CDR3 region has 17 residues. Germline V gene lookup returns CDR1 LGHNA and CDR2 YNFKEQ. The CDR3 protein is CASSQDPTDGGGYGYTF. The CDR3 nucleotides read TGTGCCAGCAGCCAAGATCCGACAGATGGGGGCGGCTATGGCTACACCTTC.

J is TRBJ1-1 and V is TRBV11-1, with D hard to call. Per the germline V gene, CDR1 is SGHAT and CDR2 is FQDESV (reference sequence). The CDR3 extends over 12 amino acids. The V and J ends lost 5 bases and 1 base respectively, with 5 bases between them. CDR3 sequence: CASSTRNTEAFF. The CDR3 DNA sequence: TGTGCCAGCAGCACAAGGAACACTGAAGCTTTCTTT.

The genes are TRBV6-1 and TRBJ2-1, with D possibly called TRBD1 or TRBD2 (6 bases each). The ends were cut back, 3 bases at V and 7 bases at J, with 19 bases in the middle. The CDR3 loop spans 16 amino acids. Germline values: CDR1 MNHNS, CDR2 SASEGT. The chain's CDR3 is CASSDAGHLGGNEQFF. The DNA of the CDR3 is TGTGCCAGCAGTGACGCGGGACACCTAGGGGGGAATGAGCAGTTCTTC.

Here the CDR3 reads CASSYGTEISYEQYF. CDR3 bases: TGTGCCAGCAGTTACGGGACAGAGATCTCCTACGAGCAGTACTTC. This rearrangement joins TRBV6-6 to TRBJ2-7, with 7 positions matching TRBD1. V lost 2 bases to trimming and J lost 0 bases; unmatched junction nucleotides: 4. The CDR3 loop spans 15 amino acids. Germline CDR1 and CDR2: MNHNY and SVGAGI (reference sequence).

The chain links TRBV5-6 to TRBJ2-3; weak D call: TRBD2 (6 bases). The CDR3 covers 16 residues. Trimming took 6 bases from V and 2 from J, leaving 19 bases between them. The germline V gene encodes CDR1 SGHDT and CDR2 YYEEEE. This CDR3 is CASTEAGTLNTDTQYF. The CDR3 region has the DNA TGTGCCAGCACCGAAGCCGGGACTCTGAACACAGATACGCAGTATTTT.

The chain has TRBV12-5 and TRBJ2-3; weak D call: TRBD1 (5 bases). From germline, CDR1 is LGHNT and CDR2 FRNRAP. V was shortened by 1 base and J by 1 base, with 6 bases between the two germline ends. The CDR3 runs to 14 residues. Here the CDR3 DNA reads TGTGCTAGTGGTTTGGAGGGGCGCACAGATACGCAGTATTTT. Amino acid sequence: CASGLEGRTDTQYF.

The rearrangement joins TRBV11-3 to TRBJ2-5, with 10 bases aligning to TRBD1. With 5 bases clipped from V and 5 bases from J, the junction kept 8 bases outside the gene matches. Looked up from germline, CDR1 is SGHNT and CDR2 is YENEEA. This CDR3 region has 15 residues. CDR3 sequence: CASSKRTGGDETQYF. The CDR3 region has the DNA TGTGCCAGCAGCAAACGGACAGGGGGGGACGAGACCCAGTACTTC.

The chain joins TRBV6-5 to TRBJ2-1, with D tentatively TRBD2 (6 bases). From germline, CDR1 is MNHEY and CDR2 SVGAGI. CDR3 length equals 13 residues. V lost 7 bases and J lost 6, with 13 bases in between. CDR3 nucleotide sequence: TGTGCCAGCATGGGGAGGCTGGGCAATGAGCAGTTCTTC. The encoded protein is CASMGRLGNEQFF.

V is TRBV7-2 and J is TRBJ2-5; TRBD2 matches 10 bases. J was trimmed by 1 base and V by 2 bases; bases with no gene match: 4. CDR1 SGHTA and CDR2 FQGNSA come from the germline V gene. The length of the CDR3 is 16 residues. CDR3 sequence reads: CASSLPRTSGQETQYF. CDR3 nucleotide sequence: TGTGCCAGCAGCTTACCCAGGACTAGCGGCCAAGAGACCCAGTACTTC.

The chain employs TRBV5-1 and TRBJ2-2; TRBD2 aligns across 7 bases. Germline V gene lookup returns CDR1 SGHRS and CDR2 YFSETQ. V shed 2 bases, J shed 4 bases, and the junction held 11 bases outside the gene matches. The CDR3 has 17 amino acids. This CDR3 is CASSFLSLAAGTGELFF. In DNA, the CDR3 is TGCGCCAGCAGCTTTCTTAGCCTAGCGGCGGGCACCGGGGAGCTGTTTTTT.

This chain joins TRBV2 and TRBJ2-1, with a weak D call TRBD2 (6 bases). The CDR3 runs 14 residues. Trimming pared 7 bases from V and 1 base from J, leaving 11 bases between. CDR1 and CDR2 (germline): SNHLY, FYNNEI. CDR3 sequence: CASMRRGSYNEQFF. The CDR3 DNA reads TGTGCCAGCATGCGGCGGGGATCCTACAATGAGCAGTTCTTC.

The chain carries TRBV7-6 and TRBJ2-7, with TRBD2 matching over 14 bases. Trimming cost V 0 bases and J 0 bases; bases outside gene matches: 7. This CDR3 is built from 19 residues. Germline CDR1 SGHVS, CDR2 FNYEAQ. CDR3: CASSLASGLAGARSYEQYF. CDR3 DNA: TGTGCCAGCAGCTTAGCCTCGGGACTAGCGGGAGCCCGCTCCTACGAGCAGTACTTC.

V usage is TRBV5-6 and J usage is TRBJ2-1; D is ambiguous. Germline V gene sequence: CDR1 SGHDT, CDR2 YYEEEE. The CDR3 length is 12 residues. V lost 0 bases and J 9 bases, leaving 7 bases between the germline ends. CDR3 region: CASSLGDGEQFF. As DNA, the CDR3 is TGTGCCAGCAGCTTGGGGGATGGTGAGCAGTTCTTC.

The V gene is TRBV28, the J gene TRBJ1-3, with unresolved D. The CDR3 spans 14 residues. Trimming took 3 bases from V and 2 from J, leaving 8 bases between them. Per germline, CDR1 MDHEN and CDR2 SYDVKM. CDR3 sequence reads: CASSFRTAGNTIYF. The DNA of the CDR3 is TGTGCCAGCAGTTTCCGGACGGCTGGAAACACCATATATTTT.